A selection of T cell receptor beta chains follows, all from one sample in a study of vaccination and CD4 T cells after COVID-19. TCRdb reprocessed the PCR reads via MiXCR and lists one record per CDR3 protein. The sample lists around 5,500 distinct CDR3 sequences, around 32% seen once, with over 20% in the top ten. Their recognized antigens are unknown. Sequencing was performed on CD4+ T cells from blood, cultured in vitro, taken after SARS-CoV-2 vaccination. Receptor source: a human donor who had recovered from COVID-19. Both conserved end residues are part of each CDR3. Each record gives: clone size, J gene, V gene, D gene, CDR3 DNA, CDR3 protein. The D gene is left open where the match is weak. Where a row states a size, it is once, few, many or the class of an expanded clone; other rows omit it.

>-|TRBJ2-5|TRBV24-1|TRBD1
TGTGCCACCAGTGATTTGGGGGGACAGGACCAAGAGACCCAGTACTTC
CATSDLGGQDQETQYF
>-|TRBJ2-1|TRBV19|-
TGTGCCAGTAGTATAGTAACAGTCTCTACCGAGCAGTTCTTC
CASSIVTVSTEQFF
>-|TRBJ1-2|TRBV20-1|TRBD1
TGCAGTGCTAGAGATTCGAGGGGGCAGTACTATGGCTACACCTTC
CSARDSRGQYYGYTF
>-|TRBJ2-3|TRBV20-1|TRBD2
TGCAGTGCTAGAGATGCGCGGGGGACTTACACAGATACGCAGTATTTT
CSARDARGTYTDTQYF
>-|TRBJ1-2|TRBV6-2/TRBV6-3|-
TGTGCCAGTGCCGGGAACTATGGCTACACCTTC
CASAGNYGYTF
>-|TRBJ2-3|TRBV27|-
TGTGCCAGCGGCAGAGATACGCAGTATTTT
CASGRDTQYF
>-|TRBJ1-1|TRBV29-1|-
TGCAGCGTTGAACAGGAGGGGGAGGAAGCTTTCTTT
CSVEQEGEEAFF
>once|TRBJ2-3|TRBV7-5|-
-
CISVPEAIYQGRCTDTQYF
>-|TRBJ2-1|TRBV7-2|-
TGTGCCAGCGGCCGGGACCCATCTGCCAATGAGCAGTTCTTC
CASGRDPSANEQFF
>few|TRBJ2-7|TRBV14|-
TGTGCCAGCAGCGTGCGACAAGGCTCCTACGAGCAGTACTTC
CASSVRQGSYEQYF
>few|TRBJ1-2|TRBV30|TRBD1
TGTGCCGGCAGACAGGGGGGGATAGGGAACACCTTC
CAGRQGGIGNTF
>-|TRBJ2-4|TRBV10-1|TRBD1
TGCGCCAGCAGTCAGGACAGGGCCGGCATTCAGTACTTC
CASSQDRAGIQYF
>few|TRBJ2-1|TRBV6-1|-
TGTGCCAGCAGTGAAGCTCTGGGGAATGAGCAGTTCTTC
CASSEALGNEQFF
>-|TRBJ1-5|TRBV11-3|TRBD1
TGTGCCAGCAGCCCGGGACAGGGAAGCAATCAGCCCCAGCATTTT
CASSPGQGSNQPQHF
>-|TRBJ1-5|TRBV11-2|-
TGTGCCAGCAGCACGGGGGCGGCGGGTCAGCCCCAGCATTTT
CASSTGAAGQPQHF
>few|TRBJ2-1|TRBV20-1|TRBD2
TGCAGTGCTAGAGATGGTCGCCTAGCGGGGGAGCAGTTCTTC
CSARDGRLAGEQFF
>-|TRBJ2-3|TRBV7-9|-
TGTGCCAGCAGCTTTCTCGGACCTCGAGGCACAGATACGCAGTATTTT
CASSFLGPRGTDTQYF
>few|TRBJ2-5|TRBV11-3|TRBD1
TGTGCCAGCAGGTCAGGACAGGGTCAGGGGACCCAGTACTTC
CASRSGQGQGTQYF
>-|TRBJ2-3|TRBV7-2|-
TGTGCCAGCAGCTTGACAGCAGATACGCAGTATTTT
CASSLTADTQYF
>-|TRBJ1-1|TRBV27|-
TGTGCCAGCAGTTCCTCCATAGACATGAACACTGAAGCTTTCTTT
CASSSSIDMNTEAFF
>medium-sized|TRBJ1-1|TRBV7-9|-
TGTGCCAGCAGCTTAGGGGGACTGATGAACACTGAAGCTTTCTTT
CASSLGGLMNTEAFF
>-|TRBJ1-1|TRBV6-1|-
TGTGCCAGCAAGGGGGGCAGGGATGATACTGAAGCTTTCTTT
CASKGGRDDTEAFF
>-|TRBJ2-7|TRBV27|-
TGTGCCAGCAGCTCTTCGTGGAGTCGGGAGTACTTC
CASSSSWSREYF
>-|TRBJ1-2|TRBV28|-
TGTGCCAGCCGTGGGGGGGGCGCCGGCTATGGCTACACCTTC
CASRGGGAGYGYTF
>-|TRBJ1-4|TRBV7-2|TRBD1
TGTGCCAGCAGCTCCTACAGGGGCGAAAAACTGTTTTTT
CASSSYRGEKLFF
>-|TRBJ2-7|TRBV7-2|-
TGTGCCAGCAGCTTGTTGCCAGTGGGGTCCTACGAGCAGTACTTC
CASSLLPVGSYEQYF
>few|TRBJ2-3|TRBV5-8|-
TGTGCCAGCAGCCCCTTAGGGGTTAGGCGGGCAGATACGCAGTATTTT
CASSPLGVRRADTQYF
>-|TRBJ2-1|TRBV15|-
TGTGCCACCAGCAGAGATTGGTGGCAGGGCTACAATGAGCAGTTCTTC
CATSRDWWQGYNEQFF
>-|TRBJ2-1|TRBV27|-
TGTGCCAGCAGTTTATCGGTCTCCCACCGTGAGCAGTTCTTC
CASSLSVSHREQFF
>-|TRBJ2-4|TRBV28|-
TGTGCCAGCACCACGCCGGGTAAAAACATTCAGTACTTC
CASTTPGKNIQYF
>-|TRBJ1-1|TRBV6-1|TRBD1
TGTGCCAGCAGCCCGGGACAGGGGGCGAGGTACACTGAAGCTTTCTTT
CASSPGQGARYTEAFF
>few|TRBJ2-1|TRBV27|-
TGTGCCAGCAGTCCGACCCGGGACCGCATACAGTTCTTC
CASSPTRDRIQFF
>-|TRBJ1-2|TRBV4-2|TRBD1
TGTGCCAGCAGCCAAGAACCTCAACAGGGGGCCGATGGCTACACCTTC
CASSQEPQQGADGYTF
>large|TRBJ2-5|TRBV7-2|-
TGTGCCAGCAGCTTAGTTCGTAGTCAGTTAGGGACCCAGTACTTC
CASSLVRSQLGTQYF
>-|TRBJ2-5|TRBV5-1|-
TGCGCCAGCAGCTTGGGAGGGTTGGAGACCCAGTACTTC
CASSLGGLETQYF
>-|TRBJ1-2|TRBV18|-
TGTGCCAGCTCACCAGAGGCTAACTATGGCTACACCTTC
CASSPEANYGYTF
>-|TRBJ2-1|TRBV19|TRBD1
TGTGCCAGTAGTACCCACAGGGGGATAGGTGGCTACAATGAGCAGTTCTTC
CASSTHRGIGGYNEQFF
>few|TRBJ2-3|TRBV29-1|TRBD2
TGCAGCGTTGGGGGCGGGGGAGATACGCAGTATTTT
CSVGGGGDTQYF
>-|TRBJ2-7|TRBV7-8|TRBD2
TGTGCCAGCAGCTTAGGGACTAGCGGGAGTCTCGAGCAGTACTTC
CASSLGTSGSLEQYF
>-|TRBJ2-7|TRBV5-4|-
TGTGCCAGCAGCCCCGGGACATCCCTAGAGCAGTACTTC
CASSPGTSLEQYF
>-|TRBJ1-2|TRBV5-5|TRBD1
TGTGCCAGCAGCCCAGGACAGGGGAGGGATGGCTACACCTTC
CASSPGQGRDGYTF
>-|TRBJ1-6|TRBV4-3|-
TGCGCCAGCAGCCAAGATGCCCAGGGTCTCCATTCACCCCTCCACTTT
CASSQDAQGLHSPLHF
>few|TRBJ2-7|TRBV10-1|-
TGCGCCAGCAGTTGGGATTTCTACGAGCAGTACTTC
CASSWDFYEQYF
>-|TRBJ2-1|TRBV27|TRBD2
TGTGCCAGCAGTTTAGACGGGGGGGCCTACAATGAGCAGTTCTTC
CASSLDGGAYNEQFF
>-|TRBJ1-6|TRBV5-1|TRBD1
TGCGCCAGCAGCACGGACAGGGAGGGTAGACCCCTCCACTTT
CASSTDREGRPLHF
>medium-sized|TRBJ2-7|TRBV18|-
TGTGCCAGCTCACCACCACTAGCCCAGGACGAGCAGTACTTC
CASSPPLAQDEQYF
>medium-sized|TRBJ2-7|TRBV20-1|-
TGCAGTGCTGGGACTCTCTCCTACGAGCAGTACTTC
CSAGTLSYEQYF
>-|TRBJ1-1|TRBV20-1|TRBD1
TGCAGTGCCAGACAGGGCGGCACTGAAGCTTTCTTT
CSARQGGTEAFF
>-|TRBJ1-2|TRBV27|-
TGTGCCAGCAGTTCGGCAGGCCGCTATGGCTACACCTTC
CASSSAGRYGYTF
>few|TRBJ2-7|TRBV10-1|-
TGCGCCAGCAGTGAGCAGGCGGGCTGGACCGTTTACGAGCAGTACTTC
CASSEQAGWTVYEQYF
>few|TRBJ2-3|TRBV7-2|-
TGTGCCAGCAGCTTAGTGGGAGATACGCAGTATTTT
CASSLVGDTQYF
>medium-sized|TRBJ2-5|TRBV7-3|TRBD1
TGTGCCAGCAGCTTGACAGGGGCCCAAGAGACCCAGTACTTC
CASSLTGAQETQYF
>few|TRBJ2-3|TRBV7-2|-
TGTGCCAGCAGCGTGATGGGTCCAGATACGCAGTATTTT
CASSVMGPDTQYF
>few|TRBJ1-1|TRBV6-2/TRBV6-3|-
TGTGCCAGCAGGGAGACGAACACTGAAGCTTTCTTT
CASRETNTEAFF
>-|TRBJ2-2|TRBV20-1|TRBD2
TGCAGTGCTAGAGATCTTCTGGGCAGGGAGGGCACCGGGGAGCTGTTTTTT
CSARDLLGREGTGELFF